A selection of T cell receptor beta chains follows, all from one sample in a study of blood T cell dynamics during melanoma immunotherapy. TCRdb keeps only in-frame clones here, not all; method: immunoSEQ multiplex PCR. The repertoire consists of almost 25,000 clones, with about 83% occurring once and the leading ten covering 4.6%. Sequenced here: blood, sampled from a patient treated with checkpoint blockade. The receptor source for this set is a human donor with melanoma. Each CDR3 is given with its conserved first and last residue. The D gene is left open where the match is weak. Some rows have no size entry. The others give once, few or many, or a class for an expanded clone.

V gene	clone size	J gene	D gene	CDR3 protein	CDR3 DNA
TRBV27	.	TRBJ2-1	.	CASSRTEHEQFF	TGTGCCAGCAGCCGGACCGAGCACGAGCAGTTCTTC
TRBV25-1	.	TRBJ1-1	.	CASSGIGGGTEAFF	TGTGCCAGCAGTGGAATAGGGGGGGGCACTGAAGCTTTCTTT
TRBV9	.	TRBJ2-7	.	CASSARGTIYYEQYF	TGTGCCAGCAGCGCCCGGGGGACAATTTACTACGAGCAGTACTTC
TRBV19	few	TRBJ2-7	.	CASRKGVGTYEQYF	TGTGCCAGTAGGAAGGGCGTTGGCACCTACGAGCAGTACTTC
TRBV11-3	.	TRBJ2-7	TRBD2	CASSREGLAGGSYEQYF	TGTGCCAGCAGCCGTGAAGGACTAGCGGGAGGGTCCTACGAGCAGTACTTC
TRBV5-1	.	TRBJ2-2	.	CASSFEGVGAGELFF	TGCGCCAGCAGTTTCGAAGGGGTCGGAGCCGGGGAGCTGTTTTTT
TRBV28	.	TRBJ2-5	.	CATSRGNQETQYF	TGTGCCACCTCCCGGGGTAATCAAGAGACCCAGTACTTC
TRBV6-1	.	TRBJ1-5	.	CASSEGEGSQPQHF	TGTGCCAGCAGTGAAGGGGAGGGGAGTCAGCCCCAGCATTTT
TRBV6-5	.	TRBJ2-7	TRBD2	CASSSTSGRSYEQYF	TGTGCCAGCAGCTCGACTAGCGGGAGAAGTTACGAGCAGTACTTC
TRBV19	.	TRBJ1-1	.	CASSIVQHTEAFF	TGTGCCAGTAGTATAGTACAGCACACTGAAGCTTTCTTT
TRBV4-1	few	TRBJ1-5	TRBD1	CASSQEGQGDQPQHF	TGCGCCAGCAGCCAAGAGGGACAGGGGGATCAGCCCCAGCATTTT
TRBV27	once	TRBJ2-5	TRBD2	CASSLSAGGLQETQYF	TGTGCCAGCAGTTTATCGGCGGGAGGGCTCCAAGAGACCCAGTACTTC
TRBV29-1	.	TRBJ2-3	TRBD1	CSVEGGGGGDRPTDTQYF	TGCAGCGTTGAAGGAGGGGGCGGTGGAGACAGACCCACAGATACGCAGTATTTT
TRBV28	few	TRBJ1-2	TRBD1	CASSPGGQGRDGYTF	TGTGCCAGCAGTCCCGGTGGACAGGGGAGGGATGGCTACACCTTC
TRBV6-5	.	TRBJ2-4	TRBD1	CASSWLTGQGNIQYF	TGTGCCAGCAGTTGGCTAACGGGACAGGGAAACATTCAGTACTTC
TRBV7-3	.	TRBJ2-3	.	CASSYGAGTGGSDTQYF	TGTGCCAGCAGCTATGGGGCCGGGACCGGAGGTTCAGATACGCAGTATTTT
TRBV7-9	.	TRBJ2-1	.	CASSLAGAGASYGNEQFF	TGTGCCAGCAGCTTAGCCGGGGCAGGTGCCTCCTATGGTAATGAGCAGTTCTTC
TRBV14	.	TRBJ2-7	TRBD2	CASSPSGRAYEQYF	TGTGCCAGCAGCCCGAGCGGGAGGGCCTACGAGCAGTACTTC
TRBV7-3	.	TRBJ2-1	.	CASSLGATNEQFF	TGTGCCAGCAGCTTAGGGGCGACAAATGAGCAGTTCTTC
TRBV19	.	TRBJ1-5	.	CASTGGVQPQHF	TGTGCCAGTACTGGGGGCGTTCAGCCCCAGCATTTT
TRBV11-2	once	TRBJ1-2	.	CASSLEDQTGNIRLVRGYTF	TGTGCCAGCAGCTTAGAGGATCAGACAGGTAATATCCGACTTGTCCGTGGCTACACCTTC
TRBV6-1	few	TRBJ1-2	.	CALERDGTAGYTF	TGTGCCCTTGAAAGGGACGGCACAGCGGGCTACACCTTC
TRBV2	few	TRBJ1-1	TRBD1	CASSRTGYTEAFF	TGTGCCAGCAGTAGGACAGGGTACACTGAAGCTTTCTTT
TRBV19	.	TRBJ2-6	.	CASSIVASSGANVLTF	TGTGCCAGTAGTATAGTTGCTAGTTCTGGGGCCAACGTCCTGACTTTC
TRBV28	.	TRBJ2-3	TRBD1	CASSSSGQGADTQYF	TGTGCCAGCAGTTCCTCCGGACAGGGCGCAGATACGCAGTATTTT
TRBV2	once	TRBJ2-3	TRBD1	CASRGQGTTDTQYF	TGTGCCAGCAGGGGACAGGGGACCACAGATACGCAGTATTTT
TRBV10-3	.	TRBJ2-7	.	CAISESPRGNEQYF	TGTGCCATCAGTGAGTCCCCACGGGGGAACGAGCAGTACTTC
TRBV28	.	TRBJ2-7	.	CASSLTGLEYEQYF	TGTGCCAGCAGTTTAACAGGGCTGGAATACGAGCAGTACTTC
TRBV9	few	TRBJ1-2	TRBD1	CASSAGQGGGYTF	TGTGCCAGCAGCGCCGGACAGGGCGGTGGCTACACCTTC
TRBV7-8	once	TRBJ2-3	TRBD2	CASSQGLAGFTTTQYF	TGTGCCAGCAGCCAGGGACTAGCGGGGTTTACGACTACGCAGTATTTT
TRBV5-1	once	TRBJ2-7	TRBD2	CASSSMGLAGGGEQYF	TGCGCCAGCAGCTCAATGGGACTAGCGGGAGGAGGCGAGCAGTACTTC
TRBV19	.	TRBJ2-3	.	CASSKQGTDTQYF	TGTGCCAGTAGTAAACAGGGCACAGATACGCAGTATTTT
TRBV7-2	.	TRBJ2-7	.	CASSPAASYEQYF	TGTGCCAGCAGCCCGGCAGCCTCCTACGAGCAGTACTTC
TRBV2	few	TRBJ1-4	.	CASTGRTLVTNEKLFF	TGTGCCAGCACTGGTCGAACATTAGTAACTAATGAAAAACTGTTTTTT
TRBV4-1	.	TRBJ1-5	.	CASSSPTRSQPQHF	TGCGCCAGCAGCTCCCCAACTCGCAGTCAGCCCCAGCATTTT
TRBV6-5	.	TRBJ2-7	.	CASIVGSGVPYEQYF	TGTGCCAGCATCGTGGGGTCAGGGGTCCCCTACGAGCAGTACTTC
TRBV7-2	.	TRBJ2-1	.	CASSLGPSSYNEQFF	TGTGCCAGCAGCTTAGGGCCGAGCTCCTACAATGAGCAGTTCTTC
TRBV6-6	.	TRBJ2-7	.	CASLGATYEQYF	TGTGCCAGCCTGGGGGCGACCTACGAGCAGTACTTC
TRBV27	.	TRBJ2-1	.	CASSPLGRIGDEQFF	TGTGCCAGCAGTCCCCTGGGCCGTATCGGGGATGAGCAGTTCTTC
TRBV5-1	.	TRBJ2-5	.	CASSLGEETQYF	TGCGCCAGCAGCTTGGGTGAAGAGACCCAGTACTTC